Below, one T cell receptor (beta chain) is given with its context. RNA transcripts were the template for amplifying TCR beta CDR3 regions. During a first-round RT-PCR of the TCR CDR3, the HTBI primer set was used. One entry per CDR3 protein results from TCRdb running MiXCR on the multiplex PCR reads. Of some 440,000 distinct CDR3 sequences listed, 15% to 18% are singletons. This record belongs to a study of T cells in Graves' hyperthyroidism and ophthalmopathy. V lost 6 bases to trimming and J lost 1 base, with 18 bases between them. CDR1 and CDR2 (germline): MDHEN, SYDVKM. CDR3 length equals 16 residues.

The chain is built from TRBV28 and TRBJ1-1; unclear D gene. Sequencing input: blood. The clonotype originates from a woman younger than 30 with Graves' hyperthyroidism. CDR3 residues: CASRPQARQPNTEAFF. For the CDR3, the DNA is TGTGCCAGCAGACCGCAGGCTCGGCAACCGAACACTGAAGCTTTCTTT. Variable domain in full (rest from reference TRBV28 and TRBJ1-1): DVKVTQSSRYLVKRTGEKVFLECVQDMDHENMFWYRQDPGLGLRLIYFSYDVKMKEKGDIPEGYSVSREKKERFSLILESASTNQTSMYLCASRPQARQPNTEAFFGQGTRLTVV.